This T cell receptor (beta chain) was recorded in a study of metastatic and nonmetastatic thyroid tumors. The table lists this clone with a few counts. Patients were all untreated before their thyroid surgery. The V segment lost 0 bases and the J segment 0 bases; nucleotides outside the gene matches: 5. Germline V CDR1 and CDR2: LNHNV, YYDKDF (reference sequence). This CDR3 has 18 residues. TCRdb reprocessed the PCR reads using MiXCR. The data show thousands of clones, more than 15% seen once. The receptor was derived from a male donor with papillary thyroid cancer or a benign thyroid nodule (not recorded which). Some clones in this sample may be carry-over from other donors' samples. V gene TRBV15 combines with J gene TRBJ2-6, with 7 bases matching TRBD1. Input material: adjacent normal tissue. Here the CDR3 DNA reads TGTGCCACCAGCAGAGAAGGGGGCTCTTTCTCTGGGGCCAACGTCCTGACTTTC. Protein: CATSREGGSFSGANVLTF.